This T cell receptor beta chain stems from a study of T cells in Graves' hyperthyroidism and ophthalmopathy. Looking at the study overall: Blood from the periphery was taken at initial diagnosis, before any treatment.

Disease lasting under 3 months, a NOSPECS grade of at least 4, and a Clinical Activity Score of at least 3 were features of the ophthalmopathy patients. Investigators excluded patients with uncontrolled infection, other autoimmune disease, pregnancy or lactation. Each diagnosis was grounded in clinical symptoms, serum thyroxine and TRAb, thyroid ultrasound, and orbital computed tomography. This clonotype was picked up many times. TCR beta CDR3 regions were amplified from RNA. The primer set for the first-round RT-PCR of the TCR CDR3 was HTBI. TCRdb reprocessed the multiplex PCR reads via MiXCR and lists one record per CDR3 protein. The sample shows approximately 380,000 distinct CDR3 sequences, roughly an eighth of them seen only once. Germline V CDR1 and CDR2: LGHDT, YNNKEL (reference sequence). The V segment lost 3 bases and the J segment 5 bases; nucleotides outside the gene matches: 8. The CDR3 is 16 residues long.

Material: blood. The source is a man aged 50-59 years with Graves' ophthalmopathy. The chain is built from TRBV3-1 and TRBJ2-3; 10 bases map to TRBD2. The CDR3 sequence: CASSHALAGVGDTQYF. CDR3 in DNA: TGTGCCAGCAGCCACGCCCTAGCGGGAGTGGGAGATACGCAGTATTTT.